This T cell receptor (beta chain) was captured in a study of Ad26.COV2.S vaccination and SARS-CoV-2 variants (dated by TCRdb to about 2021). A note on the overall study: Donors in the vaccine arm were drawn from COV1001, a multicentre, randomized, double-blind, placebo-controlled phase I-IIa trial testing Ad26.COV2.S in healthy adults. Ad26.COV2.S was administered intramuscularly at 5 x 10^10 or 1 x 10^11 viral particles, either as a single shot or as two shots given 56 days apart. TCRbeta repertoire sequencing was used to assess the specificity and breadth of SARS-CoV-2-reactive T cell receptors after Ad26.COV2.S vaccination. A total of 32 samples were included in the TCR-sequenced set, comprising some 20 Ad26.COV2.S vaccine recipients, 5 placebo recipients and 8 SARS-CoV-2 convalescent individuals. Trial participants were randomized into five groups of five: low-dose or high-dose Ad26.COV2.S given once or twice, or placebo on both occasions. Throughout the experiments and outcome assessment, investigators stayed blinded to trial group allocation. General findings and caveats noted by the study authors: After vaccination, spike-specific CD8+ and CD4+ T cell responses were reported to show substantial breadth. Compared with placebo recipients, Ad26.COV2.S recipients showed higher spike-specific TCR breadth (P = 0.0014). Vaccine and placebo recipients had similar non-spike TCR breadth, a finding consistent with the vaccine containing only spike. The authors noted that total T cell responses may have been underestimated by the TCR breadth and depth analyses. The study lacked the statistical power to compare responses across vaccine doses or regimens.

Points on this clone: Its antigen is not yet known. Within one base of it there is no much larger clone, and no base qualities were kept.

This specimen's treatment or condition label, interpreted: some 19 received Ad26.COV2.S at low or high dose, single or two shots; 5 received placebo; per-sample allocation not given. For vaccine and placebo recipients, repertoires were sequenced using samples collected on day 63 after the first injection. In Cohort 1b, about two dozen adults aged 18-55 years were enrolled at a single site in Boston, USA, between 29 July and 7 August 2020. Ad26.COV2.S was a replication-incompetent adenovirus type 26 vector expressing a prefusion-stabilized SARS-CoV-2 spike protein from the original Wuhan strain. The immunoSEQ Assay was the method used to sequence TCRbeta CDR3 regions. After extraction, genomic DNA underwent amplification by bias-controlled multiplex PCR, followed by high-throughput sequencing. The paper's processing steps were these. Collapsing and filtering of sequences were performed to quantify the absolute abundance of each unique TCRbeta CDR3 region. T cell fraction was estimated by normalization of TCRbeta template counts to usable DNA, with usable DNA being measured through amplification of reference genes present in all nucleated cells. Repertoire TCRs were annotated as SARS-CoV-2-specific when V gene, CDR3 amino acid sequence and J gene were exactly matched to a known reactive TCR set. MIRA supplied the reference SARS-CoV-2 TCR set, which was filtered for enrichment in COVID-19-positive ImmuneCODE repertoires so that public or cross-reactive TCRs were removed. Based on the MIRA antigens, annotated TCRs were further analysed at the level of specific ORF or position within ORF. Breadth was defined as annotated unique rearrangements over total unique productive rearrangements; depth was the summed frequency of those rearrangements. TCR breadth was compared between groups using two-sided Wilcoxon rank-sum tests. Held by TCRdb, this immuneACCESS table contains in-frame sequences only and omits some clones. Under half of the omission traces to an unresolved V gene where checked; the cause of the rest is unknown. The V and J calls and clone size come from that table; D and trimming were worked out from the DNA. The sample has over 300,000 clones on record, 83% of them singletons. The ten largest clones represent around 7.4% of the sample.

V and J are trimmed by 5 bases and 6 bases, and the gene matches miss 5 bases of the junction. From a lookup of the germline V gene (reference sequence), CDR1 and CDR2 are SGHNT and YYREEE. Counted from cysteine to phenylalanine, this CDR3 has 14 amino acids. CDR3 DNA only is kept here, 42 bases in frame from base 1. Sequencing was performed on peripheral blood, taken in a trial of Ad26.COV2.S vaccine versus placebo. The TCR comes from a person between 18 and 65 years old who received the Ad26.COV2.S COVID-19 vaccine or a placebo. This chain joins TRBV5-4 to TRBJ1-2, with 12 bases matching TRBD1. The CDR3 here reads CASSSGTGGDGYTF. At the DNA level, the sequence is TGTGCCAGCAGTTCCGGGACAGGGGGCGATGGCTACACCTTC.